This TCR beta chain stems from a study of T cell responses to AZD1222 COVID-19 vaccine. TCRdb keeps only in-frame clones here, not all; method: immunoSEQ multiplex PCR. The data contain 190,000 or so clones, approximately 89% of them singletons. V lost 6 bases, J lost 0 bases, and 6 bases lay in between. Germline CDR1 reads MNHNY; CDR2 reads SVGAGI (reference sequence). The CDR3 is made up of 13 amino acids. The clonotype originates from an adult who received the AZD1222 COVID-19 vaccine. V is TRBV6-6 and J is TRBJ1-3; D not certain. The sequencing here drew on peripheral blood, taken 28 days after the second AZD1222 dose. CDR3 sequence: CASRPFSGNTIYF. The CDR3 region has the DNA TGTGCCAGCAGACCGTTCTCTGGAAACACCATATATTTT.